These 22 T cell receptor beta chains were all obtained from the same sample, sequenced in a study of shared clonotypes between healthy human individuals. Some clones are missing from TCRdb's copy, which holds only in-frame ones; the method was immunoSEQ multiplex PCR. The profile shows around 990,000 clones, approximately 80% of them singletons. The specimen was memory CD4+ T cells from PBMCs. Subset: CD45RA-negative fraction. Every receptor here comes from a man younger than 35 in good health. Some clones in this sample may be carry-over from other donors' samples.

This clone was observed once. CDR3 sequence: CASKRGPNEKLFF. In DNA form, the CDR3 reads TGTGCCAGCAAGAGGGGTCCTAATGAAAAACTGTTTTTT. This rearrangement joins TRBV6-1 to TRBJ1-4, with D perhaps TRBD1 (5 bases). The V end was cut by 7 bases, the J end by 3 bases, with 9 bases between. The length of the CDR3 is 13 residues. In germline, CDR1 is MNHNS, CDR2 SASEGT.

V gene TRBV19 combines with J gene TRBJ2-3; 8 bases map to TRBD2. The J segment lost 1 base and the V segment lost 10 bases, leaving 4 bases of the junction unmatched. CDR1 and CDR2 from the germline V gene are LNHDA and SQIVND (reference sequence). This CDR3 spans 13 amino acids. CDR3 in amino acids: CATQTSGTDTQYF. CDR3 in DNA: TGTGCCACCCAGACTAGCGGCACAGATACGCAGTATTTT.

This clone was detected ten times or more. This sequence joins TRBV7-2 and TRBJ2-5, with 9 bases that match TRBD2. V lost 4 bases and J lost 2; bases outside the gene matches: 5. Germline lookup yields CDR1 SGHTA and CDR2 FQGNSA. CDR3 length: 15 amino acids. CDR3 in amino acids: CASSYVAGVQETQYF. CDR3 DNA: TGTGCCAGCAGCTACGTAGCGGGAGTACAAGAGACCCAGTACTTC.

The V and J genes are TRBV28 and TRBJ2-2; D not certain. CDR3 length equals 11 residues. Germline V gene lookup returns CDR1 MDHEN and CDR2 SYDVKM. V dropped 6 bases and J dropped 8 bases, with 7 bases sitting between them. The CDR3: CASRTDGELFF. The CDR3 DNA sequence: TGTGCCAGCAGGACCGATGGGGAGCTGTTTTTT.

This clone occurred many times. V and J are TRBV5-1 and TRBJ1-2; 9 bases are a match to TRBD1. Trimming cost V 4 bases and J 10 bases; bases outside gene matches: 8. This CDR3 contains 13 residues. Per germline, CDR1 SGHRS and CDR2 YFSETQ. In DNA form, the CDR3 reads TGCGCCAGCAGCCTGGGACAGGGTCCTCCCTACACCTTC. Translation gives CASSLGQGPPYTF.

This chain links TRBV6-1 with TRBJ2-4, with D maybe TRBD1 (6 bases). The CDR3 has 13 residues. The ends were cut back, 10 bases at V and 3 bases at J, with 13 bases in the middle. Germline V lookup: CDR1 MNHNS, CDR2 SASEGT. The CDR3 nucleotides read TGTGCCATACAGGGAGTGGACAAAAACATTCAGTACTTC. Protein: CAIQGVDKNIQYF.

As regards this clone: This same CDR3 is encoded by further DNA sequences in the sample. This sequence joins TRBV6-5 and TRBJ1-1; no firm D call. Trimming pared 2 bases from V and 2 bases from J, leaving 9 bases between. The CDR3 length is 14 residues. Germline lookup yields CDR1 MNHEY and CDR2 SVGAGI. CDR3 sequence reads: CASSYRDSNTEAFF. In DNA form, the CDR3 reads TGTGCCAGCAGTTACCGGGATTCTAACACTGAAGCTTTCTTT.

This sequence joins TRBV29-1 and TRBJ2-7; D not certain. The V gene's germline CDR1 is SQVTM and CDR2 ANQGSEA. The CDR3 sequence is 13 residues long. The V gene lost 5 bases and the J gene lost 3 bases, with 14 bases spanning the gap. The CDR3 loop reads CSVLEPGYYEQYF. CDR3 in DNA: TGCAGCGTTCTTGAGCCAGGTTACTACGAGCAGTACTTC.

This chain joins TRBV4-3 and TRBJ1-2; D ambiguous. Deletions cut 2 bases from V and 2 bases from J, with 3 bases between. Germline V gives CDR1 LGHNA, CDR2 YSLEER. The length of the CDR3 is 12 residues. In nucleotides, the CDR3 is TGCGCCAGCAGCCAAAAAAACTATGGCTACACCTTC. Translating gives CASSQKNYGYTF.

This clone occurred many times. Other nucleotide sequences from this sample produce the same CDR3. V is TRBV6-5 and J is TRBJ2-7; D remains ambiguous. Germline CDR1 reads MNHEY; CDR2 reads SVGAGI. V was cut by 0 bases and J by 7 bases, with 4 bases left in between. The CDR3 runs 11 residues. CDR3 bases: TGTGCCAGCAGTTACTCAGGGGAGCAGTACTTC. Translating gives CASSYSGEQYF.

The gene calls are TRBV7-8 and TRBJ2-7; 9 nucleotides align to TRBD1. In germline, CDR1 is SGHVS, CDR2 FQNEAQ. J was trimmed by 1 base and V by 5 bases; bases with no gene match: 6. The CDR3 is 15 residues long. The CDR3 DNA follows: TGTGCCAGCAGCCCGACAGGGGGACATTCCTACGAGCAGTACTTC. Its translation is CASSPTGGHSYEQYF.

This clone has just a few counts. The CDR3 here is CASSPNLQGNTEAFF. The CDR3 coding sequence is TGTGCCAGCAGCCCAAATCTACAGGGAAACACTGAAGCTTTCTTT. This sequence joins TRBV5-4 and TRBJ1-1; D might be TRBD1 (6 bases). V shed 4 bases and J shed 2 bases, with 15 bases lying between them. The CDR3 consists of 15 residues. CDR1 is SGHNT and CDR2 is YYREEE in the germline V gene (reference sequence).

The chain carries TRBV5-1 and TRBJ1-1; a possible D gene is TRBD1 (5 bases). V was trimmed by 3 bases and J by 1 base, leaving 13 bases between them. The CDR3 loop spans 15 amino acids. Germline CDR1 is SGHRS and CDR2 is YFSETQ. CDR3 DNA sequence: TGCGCCAGCAGCTACTCGACAGTGGAGAACACTGAAGCTTTCTTT. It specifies CASSYSTVENTEAFF.

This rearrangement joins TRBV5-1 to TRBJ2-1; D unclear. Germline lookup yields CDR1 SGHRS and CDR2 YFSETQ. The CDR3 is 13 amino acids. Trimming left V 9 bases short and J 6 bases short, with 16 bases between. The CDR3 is CATYGVPGNEQFF. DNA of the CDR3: TGCGCCACCTACGGTGTCCCCGGCAATGAGCAGTTCTTC.

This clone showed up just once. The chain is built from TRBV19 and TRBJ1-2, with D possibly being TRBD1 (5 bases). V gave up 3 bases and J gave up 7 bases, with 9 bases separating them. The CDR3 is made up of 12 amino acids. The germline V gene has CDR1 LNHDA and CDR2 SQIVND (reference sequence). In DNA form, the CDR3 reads TGTGCCAGTAGTATGGGACGGGTTGGCTACACCTTC. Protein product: CASSMGRVGYTF.

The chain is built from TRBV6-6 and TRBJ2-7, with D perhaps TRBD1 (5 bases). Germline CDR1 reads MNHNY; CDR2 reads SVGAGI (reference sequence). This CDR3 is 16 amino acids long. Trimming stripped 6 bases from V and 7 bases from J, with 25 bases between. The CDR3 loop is CASRGRTGQASGEQYF. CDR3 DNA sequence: TGTGCCAGCAGAGGGCGTACCGGACAAGCAAGTGGAGAGCAGTACTTC.

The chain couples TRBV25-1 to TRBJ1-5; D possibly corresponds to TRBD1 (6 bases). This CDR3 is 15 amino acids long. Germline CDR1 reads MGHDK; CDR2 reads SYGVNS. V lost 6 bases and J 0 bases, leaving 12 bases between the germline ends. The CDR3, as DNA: TGTGCCAGCAGCCGGGGACAATATAGCAATCAGCCCCAGCATTTT. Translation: CASSRGQYSNQPQHF.

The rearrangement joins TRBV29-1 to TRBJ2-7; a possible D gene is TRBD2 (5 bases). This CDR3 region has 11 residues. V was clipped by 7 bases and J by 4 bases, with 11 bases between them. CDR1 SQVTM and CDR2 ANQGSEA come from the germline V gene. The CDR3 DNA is TGCAGCGGTAGACGGGGATACGAGCAGTACTTC. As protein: CSGRRGYEQYF.

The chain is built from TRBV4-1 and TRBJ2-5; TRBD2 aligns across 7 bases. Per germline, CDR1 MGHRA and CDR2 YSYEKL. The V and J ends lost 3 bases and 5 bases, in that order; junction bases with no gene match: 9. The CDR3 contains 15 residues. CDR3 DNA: TGCGCCAGCAGCCAGGGGGGGAACTTTCGGGAGACCCAGTACTTC. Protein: CASSQGGNFRETQYF.

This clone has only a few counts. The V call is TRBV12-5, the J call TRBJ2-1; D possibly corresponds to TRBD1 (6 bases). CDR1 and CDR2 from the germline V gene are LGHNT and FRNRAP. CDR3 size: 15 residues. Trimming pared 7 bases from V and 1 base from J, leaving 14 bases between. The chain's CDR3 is CASAADRPSYNEQFF. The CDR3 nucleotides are TGTGCTAGTGCCGCCGACAGGCCTTCCTACAATGAGCAGTTCTTC.

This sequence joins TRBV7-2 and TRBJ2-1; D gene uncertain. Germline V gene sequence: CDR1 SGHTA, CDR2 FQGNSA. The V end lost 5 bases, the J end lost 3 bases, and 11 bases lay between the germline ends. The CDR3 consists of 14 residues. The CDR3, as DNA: TGTGCCAGCAGCGTGACCCCCGTCTACAATGAGCAGTTCTTC. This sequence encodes CASSVTPVYNEQFF. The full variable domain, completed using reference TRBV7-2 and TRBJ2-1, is GAGVSQSPSNKVTEKGKDVELRCDPISGHTALYWYRQSLGQGLEFLIYFQGNSAPDKSGLPSDRFSAERTGGSVSTLTIQRTQQEDSAVYLCASSVTPVYNEQFFGPGTRLTVL.

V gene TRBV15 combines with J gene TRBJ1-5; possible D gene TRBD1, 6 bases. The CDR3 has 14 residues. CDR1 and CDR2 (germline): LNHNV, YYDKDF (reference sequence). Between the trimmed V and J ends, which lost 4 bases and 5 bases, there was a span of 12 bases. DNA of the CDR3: TGTGCCACCAGCACCGACAGGCGGGATCAGCCCCAGCATTTT. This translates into CATSTDRRDQPQHF.